This T cell receptor (beta chain) was documented in a study of long-term antiretroviral therapy in people with HIV. About this clone: What it binds is unknown.

Until DNA extraction, the samples held between roughly 1-10 million cryopreserved PBMC. The assay, immunoSEQ v3.0, was run at survey level. Assay used: immunoSEQ multiplex PCR; TCRdb lists only in-frame clones, some missing. The table lists around 15,000 clones, more than 60% of them singletons. Notes on the study in general: Blood collection from about 2003 to 2018 possibly occurred under older ART regimens.

V was clipped by 4 bases and J by 4 bases, with 13 bases between them. Germline V gives CDR1 ENHRY, CDR2 SYGVKD. The CDR3 extends over 14 amino acids. The input for sequencing was unsorted PBMCs, taken 2.1 years after starting antiretroviral therapy. This sequence joins TRBV10-3 and TRBJ1-1; a weak D match, TRBD1 (6 bases). The TCR was taken from a man between 35 and 55 years old with HIV. The CDR3 coding sequence is TGTGCCATCAGTGGGGCAGGGGCCGTCACTGAAGCTTTCTTT. Translating gives CAISGAGAVTEAFF.